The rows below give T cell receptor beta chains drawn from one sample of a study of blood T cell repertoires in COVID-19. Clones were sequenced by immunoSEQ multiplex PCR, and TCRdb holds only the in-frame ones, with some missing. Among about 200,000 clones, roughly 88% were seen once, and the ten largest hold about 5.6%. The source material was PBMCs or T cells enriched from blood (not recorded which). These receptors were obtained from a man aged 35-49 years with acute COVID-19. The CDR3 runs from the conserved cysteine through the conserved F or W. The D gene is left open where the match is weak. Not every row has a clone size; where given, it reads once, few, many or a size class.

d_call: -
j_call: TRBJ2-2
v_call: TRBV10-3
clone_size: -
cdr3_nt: TGTGCCATCAGTACTACCGGGGAGCTGTTTTTT
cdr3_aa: CAISTTGELFF

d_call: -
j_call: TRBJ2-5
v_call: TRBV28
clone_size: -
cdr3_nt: TGTGCCAGCAGTCCACAGGGTCAAGAGACCCAGTACTTC
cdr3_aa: CASSPQGQETQYF

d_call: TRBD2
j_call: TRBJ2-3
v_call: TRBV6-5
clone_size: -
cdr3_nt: TGTGCCAGTAGTAGCGGGAGTGGTAGAGATACGCAGTATTTT
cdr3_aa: CASSSGSGRDTQYF

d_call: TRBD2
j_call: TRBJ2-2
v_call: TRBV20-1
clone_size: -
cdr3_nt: TGCAGTGCTAGTGGGGAGGGCAGGAACACCGGGGAGCTGTTTTTT
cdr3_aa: CSASGEGRNTGELFF

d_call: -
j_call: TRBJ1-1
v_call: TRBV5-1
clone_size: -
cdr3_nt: TGCGCCAGCAGCTCAAACAGGTTCCAAAAGGTGAACACTGAAGCTTTCTTT
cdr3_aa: CASSSNRFQKVNTEAFF

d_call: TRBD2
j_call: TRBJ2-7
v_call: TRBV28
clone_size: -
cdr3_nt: TGTGCCAGCAGTTTGCGGCTAGCGGGAGACGAGCAGTACTTC
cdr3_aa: CASSLRLAGDEQYF

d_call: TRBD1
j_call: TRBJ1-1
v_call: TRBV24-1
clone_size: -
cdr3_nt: TGTGCCACCAGTGGCAATACCAGGGGGAAAGGTGACACTGAAGCTTTCTTT
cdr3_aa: CATSGNTRGKGDTEAFF

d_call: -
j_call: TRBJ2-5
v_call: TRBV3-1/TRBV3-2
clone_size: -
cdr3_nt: TGTGCCAGCAAATTAAGGGGTTTAGGAGAGACCCAGTACTTC
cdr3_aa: CASKLRGLGETQYF

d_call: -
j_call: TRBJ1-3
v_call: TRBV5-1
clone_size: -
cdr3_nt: TGCGCCAGCAGCTCGACGGGCTCTGGAAACACCATATATTTT
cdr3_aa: CASSSTGSGNTIYF

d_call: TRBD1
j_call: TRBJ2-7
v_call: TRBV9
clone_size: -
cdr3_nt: TGTGCCAGCGGGGGACGACAGGGGGCAATCTACGAGCAGTACTTC
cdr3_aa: CASGGRQGAIYEQYF

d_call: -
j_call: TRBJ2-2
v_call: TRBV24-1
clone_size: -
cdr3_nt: TGTGCCACCAGTGATTCTGTAACCGGGGAGCTGTTTTTT
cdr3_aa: CATSDSVTGELFF

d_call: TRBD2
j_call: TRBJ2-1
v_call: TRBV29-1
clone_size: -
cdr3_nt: TGCAGCGTTGATTGGGCTAGCGGGAGCAATGAGCAGTTCTTC
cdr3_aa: CSVDWASGSNEQFF

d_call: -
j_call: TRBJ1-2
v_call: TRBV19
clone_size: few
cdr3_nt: TGTGCCAGTATTGGGACTCCTAACCTCTATGGCTACACCTTC
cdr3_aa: CASIGTPNLYGYTF

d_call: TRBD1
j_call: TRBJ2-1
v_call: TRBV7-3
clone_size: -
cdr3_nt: TGTGCCAGCAGCCTCCCGGGACAGGGAAGGGGTTACAATGAGCAGTTCTTC
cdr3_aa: CASSLPGQGRGYNEQFF

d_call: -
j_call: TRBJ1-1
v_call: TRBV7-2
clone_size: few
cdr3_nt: TGTGCCAGCAGTTACGAGTTGAACACTGAAGCTTTCTTT
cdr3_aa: CASSYELNTEAFF

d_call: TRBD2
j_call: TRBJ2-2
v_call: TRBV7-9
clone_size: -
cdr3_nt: TGTGCCAGCAGCTCCCCTGGGGGGGACACCGGGGAGCTGTTTTTT
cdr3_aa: CASSSPGGDTGELFF

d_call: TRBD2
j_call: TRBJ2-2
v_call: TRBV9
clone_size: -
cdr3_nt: TGTGCCAGCAGCGTAGGGGGAGGGGTGGACACCGGGGAGCTGTTTTTT
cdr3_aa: CASSVGGGVDTGELFF

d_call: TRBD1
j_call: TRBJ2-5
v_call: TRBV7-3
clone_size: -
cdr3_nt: TGTGCCAGCAGCTTAGGACAGGGGGAGGAGACCCAGTACTTC
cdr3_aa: CASSLGQGEETQYF

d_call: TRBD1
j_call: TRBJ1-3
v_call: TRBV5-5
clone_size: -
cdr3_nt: TGTGCCAGCAGCGCTGACGAAAGCCCAGGGGGAACCCGAAACACCATATATTTT
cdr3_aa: CASSADESPGGTRNTIYF

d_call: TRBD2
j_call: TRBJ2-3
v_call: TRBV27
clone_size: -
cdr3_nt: TGTGCCAGCACAGGGACGGGGGGGGATACGCAGTATTTT
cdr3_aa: CASTGTGGDTQYF

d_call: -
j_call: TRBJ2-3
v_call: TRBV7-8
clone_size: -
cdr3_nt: TGTGCCAGCAGCTTAGTCCCTACAGATACGCAGTATTTT
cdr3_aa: CASSLVPTDTQYF

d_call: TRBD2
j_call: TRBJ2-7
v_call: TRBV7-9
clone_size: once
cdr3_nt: TGTGCCAGCAGCTTAGACTATTTTCGGACTAGCGGAGCCTACGAGCAGTACTTC
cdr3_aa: CASSLDYFRTSGAYEQYF

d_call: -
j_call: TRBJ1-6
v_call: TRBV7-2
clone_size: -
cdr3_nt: TGTGCCAGCAGCCCCCGTCTATCATCATTATGGTCACCCCTCCACTTT
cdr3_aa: CASSPRLSSLWSPLHF

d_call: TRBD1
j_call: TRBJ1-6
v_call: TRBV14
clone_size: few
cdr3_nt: TGTGCCAGCAGCCACCGGACAGGCCGCTCCTATAATTCACCCCTCCACTTT
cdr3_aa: CASSHRTGRSYNSPLHF

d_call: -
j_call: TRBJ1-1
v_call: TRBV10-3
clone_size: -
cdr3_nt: TGTGCCATCAGTGAGTCCAGAACTGAAGCTTTCTTT
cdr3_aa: CAISESRTEAFF

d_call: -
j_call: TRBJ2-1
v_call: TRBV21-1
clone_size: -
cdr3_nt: TGTGCCAGCAGCTGGCAGTGGGGCGGGGCTCTAGCGGGAGGTACCTACAATGAGCAGTTCTTC
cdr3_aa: CASSWQWGGALAGGTYNEQFF

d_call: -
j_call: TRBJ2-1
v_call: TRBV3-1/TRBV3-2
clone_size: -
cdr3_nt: TGTGCCAGCAGCCAAGGTACCACAGGGGAGCAGTTCTTC
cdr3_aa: CASSQGTTGEQFF

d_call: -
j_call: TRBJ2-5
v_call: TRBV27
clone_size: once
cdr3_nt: TGTGCCAGCAGTTTGGAGGTCGAAGAGACCCAGTACTTC
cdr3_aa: CASSLEVEETQYF

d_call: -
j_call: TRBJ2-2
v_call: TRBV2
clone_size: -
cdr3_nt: TGTGCCAGCGTCAAGCGGCCGAACACCGGGGAGCTGTTTTTT
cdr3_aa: CASVKRPNTGELFF

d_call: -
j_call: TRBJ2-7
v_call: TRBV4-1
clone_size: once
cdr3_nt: TGCGCCAGCAGCCATACCTTCCGGGACACCTACGAGCAGTACTTC
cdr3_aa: CASSHTFRDTYEQYF

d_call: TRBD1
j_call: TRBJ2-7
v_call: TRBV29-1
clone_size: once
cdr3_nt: TGCAGCGTTGAAGAGGTAGGACAGGAGGATCGGCAGCAGTACTTC
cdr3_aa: CSVEEVGQEDRQQYF